This T cell receptor (beta chain) originates from a study of T-cell memory formation after mild COVID-19. A note on this clonotype: Antigen: not known.

General observations from the study: Shrinking CD4+ clones resided mostly in CM and EM, and CD8+ ones in EMRA. Clones contracting over day 15 to 85 were CD4/CD8 balanced, with later expanders leaning CD4+.

Trimming cost V 0 bases and J 2 bases; bases outside gene matches: 2. This CDR3 has 15 amino acids. CDR1 is SGDLS and CDR2 is YYNGEE in the germline V gene. 5'RACE primed at constant segments yielded TCR alpha and TCR beta cDNA libraries bearing sample barcodes and UMIs. TCRdb reanalysed the 5' RACE reads using MiXCR and keeps one entry per CDR3 protein. The table includes fewer than 500,000 distinct CDR3 sequences, more than 20% detected once. The sequenced sample was PBMCs or a T cell subset sorted from them (not recorded which). The sequence came from an adult woman who had mild COVID-19 (a few samples of this study predate the infection). Cell type and time point are not known. V usage is TRBV9 and J usage is TRBJ2-5; TRBD2 matches at 9 bases. The CDR3 protein is CASSVGGGAQETQYF. The CDR3 DNA reads as TGTGCCAGCAGCGTAGGCGGGGGGGCGCAAGAGACCCAGTACTTC.